This entry describes one T cell receptor beta chain. Antigen unknown. Sequenced by immunoSEQ multiplex PCR; TCRdb stores in-frame clones only, minus some. Among about 6,600 clones listed, 69% were seen once. Germline values: CDR1 GTSNPN, CDR2 SVGIG (reference sequence). Unmatched junction bases numbered 8, after V lost 8 bases and J lost 3 bases. The CDR3 extends over 13 amino acids. This entry belongs to a study of CD4+ T cells in melanoma. General observations from the study: In melanoma, neoantigen-specific CD4+ T cells reportedly differed in differentiation state. A reported correlation linked neoantigen-specific CD4+ T cells to CD8+, macrophage and B cell function.

This sequence was found in a human donor with melanoma. The V gene is TRBV30, the J gene TRBJ2-7; 9 nucleotides align to TRBD2. Sequenced sample: cells from a culture (not recorded whether cultured in vitro). The CDR3 coding sequence is TGTGCCCTCGTCGCGGGGGGGCTCTACGAGCAGTACTTC. Amino acids: CALVAGGLYEQYF.